This T cell receptor beta chain was sequenced in a study of glioma-infiltrating T cells. Per the germline V gene, CDR1 is MGHRA and CDR2 is YSYEKL. J was trimmed by 3 bases and V by 5 bases; bases with no gene match: 7. There are 16 residues in the CDR3. Amplification of TCR alpha and beta CDR3 regions from RNA used iRepertoire nested multiplex PCR. In TCRdb, the multiplex PCR reads were re-called with MiXCR into one record per CDR3 protein. The repertoire holds about 410,000 distinct CDR3 sequences, with more than 35% as singletons. The sequence was obtained from a human donor with low-grade glioma or glioblastoma, undergoing nonglioma brain surgery, or in good health (not recorded which). The chain carries TRBV4-1 and TRBJ2-1; the match to TRBD2 covers 10 bases. Sequenced input: glioma tissue, nonneoplastic brain tissue, or PBMCs (not recorded which). CDR3 residues: CASSALTSGFYNEQFF. CDR3 sequence (DNA): TGCGCCAGCAGCGCCCTGACTAGCGGGTTCTACAATGAGCAGTTCTTC.